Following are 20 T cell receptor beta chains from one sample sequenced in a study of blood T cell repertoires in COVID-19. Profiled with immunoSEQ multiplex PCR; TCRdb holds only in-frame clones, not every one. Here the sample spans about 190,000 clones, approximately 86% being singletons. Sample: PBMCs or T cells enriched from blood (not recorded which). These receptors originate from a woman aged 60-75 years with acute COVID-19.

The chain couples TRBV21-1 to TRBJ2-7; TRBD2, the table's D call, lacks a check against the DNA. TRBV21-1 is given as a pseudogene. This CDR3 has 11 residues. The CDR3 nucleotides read TGTGCCACTACCCATCTCTACGAGCAGTACGTC. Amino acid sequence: CATTHLYEQYV.

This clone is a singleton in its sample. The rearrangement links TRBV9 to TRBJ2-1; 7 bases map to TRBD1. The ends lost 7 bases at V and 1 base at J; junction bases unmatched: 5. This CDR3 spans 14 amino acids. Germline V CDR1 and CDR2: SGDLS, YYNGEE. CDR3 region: CASERQGSYNEQFF. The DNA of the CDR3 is TGTGCCAGCGAGCGACAGGGATCCTACAATGAGCAGTTCTTC.

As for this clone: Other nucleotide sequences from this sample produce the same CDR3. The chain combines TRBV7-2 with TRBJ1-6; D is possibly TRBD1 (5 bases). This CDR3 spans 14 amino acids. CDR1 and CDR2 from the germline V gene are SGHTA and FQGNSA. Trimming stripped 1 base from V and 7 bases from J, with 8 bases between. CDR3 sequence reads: CASSLGQPNSPLHF. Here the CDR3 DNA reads TGTGCCAGCAGCTTAGGACAGCCCAATTCACCCCTCCACTTT.

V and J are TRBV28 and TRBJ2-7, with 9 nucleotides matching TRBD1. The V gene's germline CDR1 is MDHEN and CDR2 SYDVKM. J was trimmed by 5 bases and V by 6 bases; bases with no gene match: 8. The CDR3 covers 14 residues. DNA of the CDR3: TGTGCCAGCAGCGCCGGGACAGGGACCGACGAGCAGTACGTC. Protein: CASSAGTGTDEQYV.

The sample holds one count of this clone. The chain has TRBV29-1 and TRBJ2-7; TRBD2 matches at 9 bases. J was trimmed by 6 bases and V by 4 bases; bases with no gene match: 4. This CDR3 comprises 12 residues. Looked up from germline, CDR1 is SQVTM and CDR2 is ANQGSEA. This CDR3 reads CSVGSGGLEQYF. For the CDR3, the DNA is TGCAGCGTTGGTAGCGGGGGTCTCGAGCAGTACTTC.

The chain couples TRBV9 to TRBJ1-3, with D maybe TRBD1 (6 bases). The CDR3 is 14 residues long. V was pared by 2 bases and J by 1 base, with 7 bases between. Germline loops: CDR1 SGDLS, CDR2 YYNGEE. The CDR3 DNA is TGTGCCAGCAGCGTCGGACAGTCTGGAAACACCATATATTTT. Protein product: CASSVGQSGNTIYF.

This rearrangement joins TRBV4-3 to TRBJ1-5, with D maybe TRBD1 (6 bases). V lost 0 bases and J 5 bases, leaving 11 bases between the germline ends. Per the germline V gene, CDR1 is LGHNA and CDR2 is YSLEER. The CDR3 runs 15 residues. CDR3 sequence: CASSQDSAGDQPQHF. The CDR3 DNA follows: TGCGCCAGCAGCCAAGATTCGGCAGGGGATCAGCCCCAGCATTTT.

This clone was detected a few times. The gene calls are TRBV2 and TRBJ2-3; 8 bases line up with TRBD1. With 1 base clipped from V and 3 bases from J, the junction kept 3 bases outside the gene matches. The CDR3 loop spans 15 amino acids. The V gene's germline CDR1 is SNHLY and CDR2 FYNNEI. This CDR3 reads CASSEGTGSTDTQYF. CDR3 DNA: TGTGCCAGCAGTGAAGGGACAGGGTCGACAGATACGCAGTATTTT.

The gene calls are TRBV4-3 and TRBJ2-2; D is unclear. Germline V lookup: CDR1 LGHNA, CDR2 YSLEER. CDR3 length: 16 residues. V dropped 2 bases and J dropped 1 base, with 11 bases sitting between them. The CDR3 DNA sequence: TGCGCCAGCAGCCAACCCCGGTCCCAGAACACCGGGGAGCTGTTTTTT. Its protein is CASSQPRSQNTGELFF.

The CDR3 DNA reads TGCGCCAGCAGCCTTACTAGCGGGAGCACAGATACGCAGTATTTT. Translated: CASSLTSGSTDTQYF. V is TRBV4-1 and J is TRBJ2-3; 9 bases are a match to TRBD2. The V segment lost 4 bases and the J segment 0 bases; nucleotides outside the gene matches: 2. In germline, CDR1 is MGHRA, CDR2 YSYEKL. The CDR3 loop spans 15 amino acids.

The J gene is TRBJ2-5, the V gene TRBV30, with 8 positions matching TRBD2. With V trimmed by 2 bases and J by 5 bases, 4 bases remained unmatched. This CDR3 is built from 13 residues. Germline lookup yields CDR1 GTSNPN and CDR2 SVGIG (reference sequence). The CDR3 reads CAWSREGGETQYF. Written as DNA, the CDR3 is TGTGCCTGGAGTCGGGAGGGGGGCGAGACCCAGTACTTC.

The CDR3 DNA reads as TGTGCCAGCAGCTCCCGGGGCTACACCTTC. Its protein product is CASSSRGYTF. The chain is built from TRBV28 and TRBJ1-2; D unresolved. Germline CDR1 is MDHEN and CDR2 is SYDVKM. This CDR3 contains 10 residues. V was pared by 6 bases and J by 8 bases, with 7 bases between.

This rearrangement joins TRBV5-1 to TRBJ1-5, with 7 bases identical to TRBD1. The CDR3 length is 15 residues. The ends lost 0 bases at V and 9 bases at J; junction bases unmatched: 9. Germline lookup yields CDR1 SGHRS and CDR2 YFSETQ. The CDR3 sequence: CASSLDRGPLGPQHF. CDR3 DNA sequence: TGCGCCAGCAGCTTGGACAGGGGACCTTTAGGGCCCCAGCATTTT.

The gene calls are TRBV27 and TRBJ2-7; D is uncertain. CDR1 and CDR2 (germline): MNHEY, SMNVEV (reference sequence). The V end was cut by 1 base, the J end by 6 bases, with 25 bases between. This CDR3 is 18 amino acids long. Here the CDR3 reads CASSLCSRSSLFFCEQYF. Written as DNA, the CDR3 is TGTGCCAGCAGTTTATGTTCTAGGAGCAGTCTTTTTTTTTGCGAGCAGTACTTC.

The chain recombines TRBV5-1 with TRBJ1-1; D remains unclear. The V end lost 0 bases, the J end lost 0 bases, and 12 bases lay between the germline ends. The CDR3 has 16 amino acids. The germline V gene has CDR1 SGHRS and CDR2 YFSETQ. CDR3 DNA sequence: TGCGCCAGCAGCTTGGCCTATGGTCGCATGAACACTGAAGCTTTCTTT. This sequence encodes CASSLAYGRMNTEAFF.

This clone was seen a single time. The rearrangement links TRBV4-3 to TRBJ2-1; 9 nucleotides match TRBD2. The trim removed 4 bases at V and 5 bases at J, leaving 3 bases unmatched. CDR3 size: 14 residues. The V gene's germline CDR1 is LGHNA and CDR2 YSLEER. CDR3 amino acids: CASSPLAGDNEQFF. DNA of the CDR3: TGCGCCAGCAGCCCCTTAGCGGGGGACAATGAGCAGTTCTTC.

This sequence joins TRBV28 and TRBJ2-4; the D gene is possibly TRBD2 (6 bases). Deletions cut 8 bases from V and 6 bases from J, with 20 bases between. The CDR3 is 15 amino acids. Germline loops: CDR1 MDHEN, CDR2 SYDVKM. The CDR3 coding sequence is TGTGCCAGCGACGGGATTGGGGCAGCGGGAAACATTCAGTACTTC. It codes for CASDGIGAAGNIQYF. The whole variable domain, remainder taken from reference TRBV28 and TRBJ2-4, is DVKVTQSSRYLVKRTGEKVFLECVQDMDHENMFWYRQDPGLGLRLIYFSYDVKMKEKGDIPEGYSVSREKKERFSLILESASTNQTSMYLCASDGIGAAGNIQYFGAGTRLSVL.

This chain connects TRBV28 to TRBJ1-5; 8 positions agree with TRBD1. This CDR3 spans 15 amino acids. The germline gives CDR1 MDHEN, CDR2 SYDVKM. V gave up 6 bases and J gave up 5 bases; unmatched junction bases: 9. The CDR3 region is CASRQGTGSYQPQHF. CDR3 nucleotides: TGTGCCAGCAGACAAGGGACAGGTTCGTATCAGCCCCAGCATTTT.

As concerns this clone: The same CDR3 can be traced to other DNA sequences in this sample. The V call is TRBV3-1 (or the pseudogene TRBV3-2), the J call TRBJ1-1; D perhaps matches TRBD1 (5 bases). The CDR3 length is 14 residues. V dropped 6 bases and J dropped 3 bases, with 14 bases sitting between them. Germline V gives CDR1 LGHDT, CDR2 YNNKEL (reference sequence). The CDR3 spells CASSPTGGDTEAFF. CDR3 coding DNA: TGTGCCAGCAGTCCCACGGGAGGGGACACTGAAGCTTTCTTT.

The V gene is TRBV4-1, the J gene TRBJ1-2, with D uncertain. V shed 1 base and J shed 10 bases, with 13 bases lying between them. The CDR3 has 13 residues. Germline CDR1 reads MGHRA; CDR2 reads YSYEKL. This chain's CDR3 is CASSQALPGDYTF. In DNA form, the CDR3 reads TGCGCCAGCAGCCAAGCCCTCCCCGGGGACTACACCTTC.